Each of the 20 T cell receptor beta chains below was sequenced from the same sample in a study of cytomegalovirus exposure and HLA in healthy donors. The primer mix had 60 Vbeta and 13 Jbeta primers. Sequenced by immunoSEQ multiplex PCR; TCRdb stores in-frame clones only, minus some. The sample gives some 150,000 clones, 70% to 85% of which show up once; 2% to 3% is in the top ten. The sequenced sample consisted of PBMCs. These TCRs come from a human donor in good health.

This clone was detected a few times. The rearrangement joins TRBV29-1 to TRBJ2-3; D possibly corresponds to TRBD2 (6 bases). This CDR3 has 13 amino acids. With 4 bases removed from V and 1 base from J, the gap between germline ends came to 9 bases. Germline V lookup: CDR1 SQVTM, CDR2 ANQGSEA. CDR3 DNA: TGCAGCGTTGCTGGGGAGGGCACAGATACGCAGTATTTT. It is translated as CSVAGEGTDTQYF.

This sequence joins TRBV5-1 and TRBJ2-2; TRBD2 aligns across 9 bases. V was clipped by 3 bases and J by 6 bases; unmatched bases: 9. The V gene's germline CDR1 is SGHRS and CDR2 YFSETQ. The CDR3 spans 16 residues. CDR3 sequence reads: CASSYLTSGAAGELFF. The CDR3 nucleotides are TGCGCCAGCAGCTATTTGACTAGCGGTGCGGCCGGGGAGCTGTTTTTT.

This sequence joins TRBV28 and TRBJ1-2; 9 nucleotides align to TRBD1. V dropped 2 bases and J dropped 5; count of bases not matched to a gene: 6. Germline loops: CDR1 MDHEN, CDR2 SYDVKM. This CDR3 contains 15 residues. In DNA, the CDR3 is TGTGCCAGCAGTTTACAGGACAGGGGACTTTATGGCTACACCTTC. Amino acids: CASSLQDRGLYGYTF.

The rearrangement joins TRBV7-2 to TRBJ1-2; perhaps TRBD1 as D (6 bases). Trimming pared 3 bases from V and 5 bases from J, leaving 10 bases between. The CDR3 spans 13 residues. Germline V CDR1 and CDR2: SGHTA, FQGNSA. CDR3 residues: CASSFNREYGYTF. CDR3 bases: TGTGCCAGCAGCTTCAACAGGGAATATGGCTACACCTTC.

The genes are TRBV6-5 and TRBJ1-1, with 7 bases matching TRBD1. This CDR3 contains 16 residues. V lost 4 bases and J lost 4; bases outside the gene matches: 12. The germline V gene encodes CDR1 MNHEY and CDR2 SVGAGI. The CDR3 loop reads CASSSLGTVMVTEAFF. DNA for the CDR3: TGTGCCAGCAGTTCCCTGGGGACAGTCATGGTCACTGAAGCTTTCTTT.

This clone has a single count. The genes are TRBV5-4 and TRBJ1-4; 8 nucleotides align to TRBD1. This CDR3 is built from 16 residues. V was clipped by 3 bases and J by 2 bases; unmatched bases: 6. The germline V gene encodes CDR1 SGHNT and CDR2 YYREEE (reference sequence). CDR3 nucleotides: TGTGCCAGCAGCTCCGGACAGGGCCCCACTAATGAAAAACTGTTTTTT. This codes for CASSSGQGPTNEKLFF.

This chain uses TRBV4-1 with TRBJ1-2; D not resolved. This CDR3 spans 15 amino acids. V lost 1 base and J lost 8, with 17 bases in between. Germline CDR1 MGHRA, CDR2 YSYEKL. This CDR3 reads CASSQGPGVEGGYTF. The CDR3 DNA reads TGCGCCAGCAGCCAAGGCCCGGGAGTAGAGGGCGGCTACACCTTC.

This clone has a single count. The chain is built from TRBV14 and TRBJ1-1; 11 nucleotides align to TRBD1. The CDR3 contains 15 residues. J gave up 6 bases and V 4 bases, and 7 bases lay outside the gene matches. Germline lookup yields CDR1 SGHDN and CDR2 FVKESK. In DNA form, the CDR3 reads TGTGCCAGCAGCCCTTTCGGACAGGGGGCTTCTGAAGCTTTCTTT. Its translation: CASSPFGQGASEAFF.

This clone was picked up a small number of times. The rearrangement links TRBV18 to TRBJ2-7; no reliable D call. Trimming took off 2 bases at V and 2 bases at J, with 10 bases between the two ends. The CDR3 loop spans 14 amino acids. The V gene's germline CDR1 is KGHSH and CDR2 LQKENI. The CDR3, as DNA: TGTGCCAGCTCACCATCTAACAGCCCCTACGAGCAGTACTTC. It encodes CASSPSNSPYEQYF.

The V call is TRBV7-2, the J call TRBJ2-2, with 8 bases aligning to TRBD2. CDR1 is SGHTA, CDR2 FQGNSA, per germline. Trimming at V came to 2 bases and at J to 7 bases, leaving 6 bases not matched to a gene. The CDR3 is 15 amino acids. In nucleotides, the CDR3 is TGTGCCAGCAGCTTATTTTTTAGCGGGGTCGGGGAGCTGTTTTTT. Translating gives CASSLFFSGVGELFF.

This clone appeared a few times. CDR3 protein: CASSRSGLTEAFF. CDR3 nucleotides: TGTGCCAGCAGTCGGAGCGGACTCACTGAAGCTTTCTTT. This chain uses TRBV14 with TRBJ1-1; D is unresolved. V dropped 6 bases and J dropped 4 bases, with 12 bases sitting between them. The CDR3 has 13 amino acids. Per the germline V gene, CDR1 is SGHDN and CDR2 is FVKESK.

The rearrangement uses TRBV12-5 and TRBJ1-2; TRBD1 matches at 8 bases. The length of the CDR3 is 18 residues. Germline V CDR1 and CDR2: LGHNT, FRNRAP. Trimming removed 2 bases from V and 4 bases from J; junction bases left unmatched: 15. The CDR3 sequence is CASGLKRTGMALGYGYTF. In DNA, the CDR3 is TGTGCTAGTGGTTTGAAAAGGACAGGGATGGCATTAGGCTATGGCTACACCTTC. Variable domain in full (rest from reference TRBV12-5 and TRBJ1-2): DARVTQTPRHKVTEMGQEVTMRCQPILGHNTVFWYRQTMMQGLELLAYFRNRAPLDDSGMPKDRFSAEMPDATLATLKIQPSEPRDSAVYFCASGLKRTGMALGYGYTFGSGTRLTVV.

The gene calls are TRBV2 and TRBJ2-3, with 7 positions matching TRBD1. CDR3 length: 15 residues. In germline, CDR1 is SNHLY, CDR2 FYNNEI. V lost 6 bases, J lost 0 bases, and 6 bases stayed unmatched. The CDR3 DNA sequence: TGTGCCAGCAGACAGAGACAGGGAAGCACAGATACGCAGTATTTT. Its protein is CASRQRQGSTDTQYF. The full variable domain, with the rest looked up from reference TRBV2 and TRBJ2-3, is EPEVTQTPSHQVTQMGQEVILRCVPISNHLYFYWYRQILGQKVEFLVSFYNNEISEKSEIFDDQFSVERPDGSNFTLKIRSTKLEDSAMYFCASRQRQGSTDTQYFGPGTRLTVL.

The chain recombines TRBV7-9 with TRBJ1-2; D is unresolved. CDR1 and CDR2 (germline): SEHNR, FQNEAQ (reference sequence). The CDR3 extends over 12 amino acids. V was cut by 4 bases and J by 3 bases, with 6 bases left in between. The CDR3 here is CASSSADYGYTF. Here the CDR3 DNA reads TGTGCCAGCAGCTCTGCAGACTATGGCTACACCTTC. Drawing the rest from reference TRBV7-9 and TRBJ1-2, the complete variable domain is DTGVSQNPRHKITKRGQNVTFRCDPISEHNRLYWYRQTLGQGPEFLTYFQNEAQLEKSRLLSDRFSAERPKGSFSTLEIQRTEQGDSAMYLCASSSADYGYTFGSGTRLTVV.

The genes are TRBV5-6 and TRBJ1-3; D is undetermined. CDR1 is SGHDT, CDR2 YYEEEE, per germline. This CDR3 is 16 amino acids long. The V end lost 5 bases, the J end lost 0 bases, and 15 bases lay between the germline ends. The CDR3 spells CASRPLGETSGNTIYF. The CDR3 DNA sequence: TGTGCCAGCAGACCTCTCGGGGAGACCTCTGGAAACACCATATATTTT.

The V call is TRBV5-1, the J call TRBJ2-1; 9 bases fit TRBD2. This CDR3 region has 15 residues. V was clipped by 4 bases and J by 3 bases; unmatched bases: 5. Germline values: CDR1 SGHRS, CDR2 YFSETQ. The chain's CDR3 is CASSTAGGDYNEQFF. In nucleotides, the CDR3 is TGCGCCAGCAGCACAGCGGGGGGAGACTACAATGAGCAGTTCTTC.

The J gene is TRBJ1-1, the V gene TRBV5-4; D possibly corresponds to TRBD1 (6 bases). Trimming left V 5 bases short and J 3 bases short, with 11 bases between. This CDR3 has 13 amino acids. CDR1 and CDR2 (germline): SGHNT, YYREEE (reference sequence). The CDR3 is CASSTDRHTEAFF. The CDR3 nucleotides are TGTGCCAGCAGTACCGACAGGCACACTGAAGCTTTCTTT.

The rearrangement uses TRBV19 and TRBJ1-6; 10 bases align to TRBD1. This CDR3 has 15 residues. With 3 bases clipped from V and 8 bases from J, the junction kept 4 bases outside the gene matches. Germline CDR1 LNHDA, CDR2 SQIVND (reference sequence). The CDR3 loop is CASSMRDRGDSPLHF. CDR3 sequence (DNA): TGTGCCAGTAGTATGAGGGACAGGGGTGATTCACCCCTCCACTTT.

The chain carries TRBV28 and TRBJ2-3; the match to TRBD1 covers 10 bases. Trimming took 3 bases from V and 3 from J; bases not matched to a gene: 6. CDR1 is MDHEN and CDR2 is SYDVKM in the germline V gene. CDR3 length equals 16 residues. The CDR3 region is CASSLWDRGETDTQYF. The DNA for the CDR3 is TGTGCCAGCAGTTTGTGGGACAGGGGAGAGACAGATACGCAGTATTTT.

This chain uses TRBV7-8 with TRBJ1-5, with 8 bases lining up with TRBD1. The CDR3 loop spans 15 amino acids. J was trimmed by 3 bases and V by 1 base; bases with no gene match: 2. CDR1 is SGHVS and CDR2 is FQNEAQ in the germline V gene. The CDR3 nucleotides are TGTGCCAGCAGCTTAGGGACAGGGATCAATCAGCCCCAGCATTTT. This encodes CASSLGTGINQPQHF.